Each of the 25 T cell receptor beta chains below was sequenced from the same sample in a study of tumor and adjacent non-tumor tissue in lung cancer. This sample's RNA came from whole unsorted tissue. A modified ARM-PCR protocol with three rounds of nested PCR amplified TCRbeta. TCRdb re-called the multiplex PCR reads with MiXCR, one entry per CDR3 protein. The sample consists of roughly 220,000 distinct CDR3 sequences, 70% to 75% of them appearing once. The sequencing sample was made of lung tumor tissue. The receptors were sampled from a man aged 55 to 70 with non-small cell lung cancer.

The chain couples TRBV5-4 to TRBJ2-7; 13 bases map to TRBD2. Germline V gene sequence: CDR1 SGHNT, CDR2 YYREEE (reference sequence). The J segment lost 5 bases and the V segment lost 4 bases, leaving 12 bases of the junction unmatched. The CDR3 runs 17 residues. The CDR3 here is CASSPTMGTSGIHEQYF. DNA of the CDR3: TGTGCCAGCAGCCCGACGATGGGGACTAGCGGGATCCACGAGCAGTACTTC. Full variable domain (rest looked up from reference TRBV5-4 and TRBJ2-7): ETGVTQSPTHLIKTRGQQVTLRCSSQSGHNTVSWYQQALGQGPQFIFQYYREEENGRGNFPPRFSGLQFPNYSSELNVNALELDDSALYLCASSPTMGTSGIHEQYFGPGTRLTVT.

This clonotype was seen ten or more times. This sequence joins TRBV12-3 or TRBV12-4 and TRBJ1-4; D is perhaps TRBD1 (6 bases). V shed 10 bases and J shed 8 bases, with 14 bases lying between them. The CDR3 has 12 amino acids. Written as DNA, the CDR3 is TGTGCCACCAAAGGGGGGTACGAAAAACTGTTTTTT. This codes for CATKGGYEKLFF.

This clonotype was recorded at least ten times. CDR3 nucleotides: TGTGCCAGCAGTTACTCGACGGCAGGGAACTACGAGCAGTACTTC. Translation: CASSYSTAGNYEQYF. The rearrangement uses TRBV6-6 and TRBJ2-7; TRBD1 is a possible D gene (5 bases). This CDR3 has 15 residues. Germline V gene sequence: CDR1 MNHNY, CDR2 SVGAGI (reference sequence). The ends were cut back, 0 bases at V and 3 bases at J, with 12 bases in the middle.

About this clonotype: This may arise from a read error, as a much more abundant clone is one base away. The rearrangement joins TRBV4-3 to TRBJ2-3; 8 bases map to TRBD2. The CDR3 totals 16 residues. After removal of 3 bases from V and 5 bases from J, the junction contained 10 bases not matched to a gene. Germline CDR1 LGHNA, CDR2 YSLEER. CDR3 sequence (DNA): TGCGCCAGCAGCCAGACGAGCGGGAGCGGCATAGATACGCAGTATTTT. It is translated as CASSQTSGSGIDTQYF.

The sample holds many counts of this clonotype. The V and J genes are TRBV11-3 and TRBJ2-1, with D perhaps TRBD1 (6 bases). Per the germline V gene, CDR1 is SGHNT and CDR2 is YENEEA. The CDR3 runs 18 residues. The V and J ends lost 3 bases and 8 bases respectively, with 26 bases between them. The CDR3: CASSFQGGPGLGKDEQFF. CDR3 DNA: TGTGCCAGCAGCTTCCAAGGGGGACCGGGGCTAGGGAAGGATGAGCAGTTCTTC. Drawing the rest from reference TRBV11-3 and TRBJ2-1, the complete variable domain is EAGVVQSPRYKIIEKKQPVAFWCNPISGHNTLYWYLQNLGQGPELLIRYENEEAVDDSQLPKDRFSAERLKGVDSTLKIQPAELGDSAVYLCASSFQGGPGLGKDEQFFGPGTRLTVL.

The CDR3 loop is CASSERAVLNTEAFF. The CDR3 DNA reads as TGTGCCAGCAGCGAGCGGGCAGTGTTAAACACTGAAGCTTTCTTT. The V gene is TRBV4-2, the J gene TRBJ1-1; D not resolved. There are 15 residues in the CDR3. Trimming removed 5 bases from V and 2 bases from J, with 15 bases in between. Germline V gene data show CDR1 as LGHNA and CDR2 as YNFKEQ.

Concerning this clonotype: The CDR3 end shows no conserved phenylalanine or tryptophan, and so a read error is likely. The DNA is left out, because the CDR3 cannot be placed on it with certainty; the CDR3 is given as TCRdb lists it. The V call is TRBV11-3, the J call TRBJ2-7; the table names TRBD1, a call not compared with the DNA. Germline loops: CDR1 SGHNT, CDR2 YENEEA. The CDR3 extends over 14 residues, inclusive of both ends. The CDR3: CASSLDTGIYERYL.

In this sample, this clonotype turned up once. Its ends do not fully match the called genes, so a read error is possible. The chain is built from TRBV12-3 or TRBV12-4 and TRBJ2-2; 7 bases fit TRBD2. CDR3 size: 14 residues. The chain's CDR3 is CACRSLGGAGELFF. The CDR3 coding sequence is TGTGCCTGCAGATCCCTGGGGGGGGCCGGGGAGCTGTTTTTT.

This clonotype was counted between two and nine times. V usage is TRBV7-9 and J usage is TRBJ1-2, with D maybe TRBD1 (5 bases). Germline CDR1 is SEHNR and CDR2 is FQNEAQ (reference sequence). There are 13 residues in the CDR3. V was trimmed by 4 bases and J by 7 bases, leaving 13 bases between them. CDR3 in amino acids: CASSWGQGSGYTF. DNA for the CDR3: TGTGCCAGCAGCTGGGGTCAGGGCAGTGGCTACACCTTC.

This sequence joins TRBV28 and TRBJ2-1; the match to TRBD2 covers 8 bases. The germline gives CDR1 MDHEN, CDR2 SYDVKM. V gave up 7 bases and J gave up 12 bases; unmatched junction bases: 8. The CDR3 contains 12 residues. The CDR3 is CASTSGSVGQFF. The CDR3 region has the DNA TGTGCCAGCACAAGCGGGAGTGTCGGGCAGTTCTTC.

Note on this clonotype: The junction and the germline gene differ at one end; a read error may be behind it. This chain connects TRBV6-5 to TRBJ1-1; D remains ambiguous. Looked up from germline, CDR1 is MNHEY and CDR2 is SVGAGI. The CDR3 consists of 13 residues. CDR3 protein: CASSYGVWGEALF. CDR3 nucleotides: TGTGCCAGCAGTTACGGGGTATGGGGAGAAGCTCTCTTT.

This clonotype was seen a single time. Here the CDR3 omits its conserved ending phenylalanine or tryptophan, so a read error is the likely source. The chain couples TRBV29-1 to TRBJ2-3; no firm D call. This CDR3 comprises 16 residues. CDR1 and CDR2 (germline): SQVTM, ANQGSEA. Trimming stripped 4 bases from V and 5 bases from J, with 22 bases between. This CDR3 reads CSVGGTASQPRDTQYY. CDR3 nucleotides: TGCAGCGTTGGTGGAACTGCCTCTCAACCCAGAGATACGCAGTATTAT.

Comments on this clonotype: A read error may account for a junction end that differs from germline. The chain is built from TRBV4-2 and TRBJ2-1; tentative D call: TRBD2 (7 bases). This CDR3 is built from 21 residues. Germline V gene sequence: CDR1 LGHNA, CDR2 YNFKEQ. The CDR3 region is CASSHLRSRGGLPGRNNQQFF. For the CDR3, the DNA is TGTGCCAGCAGCCATCTCCGATCACGCGGGGGCCTCCCGGGGAGGAACAATCAGCAGTTCTTC.

About this clonotype itself: A read error is likely, as this CDR3 ends without the conserved phenylalanine or tryptophan. The chain employs TRBV6-5 and TRBJ1-5, with D possibly being TRBD1 (6 bases). Germline V CDR1 and CDR2: MNHEY, SVGAGI. The length of the CDR3 is 15 residues. Here the CDR3 DNA reads TGTGCCAGCAGTTACCTACAGGGAAGCAATCAGACCCAGCATTAT. Translated, it gives CASSYLQGSNQTQHY.

Turning to this clonotype: Possible read error: a much larger clone is one base away. The V and J genes are TRBV20-1 and TRBJ1-5; D is possibly TRBD1 (5 bases). The CDR3 runs to 14 residues. V was cut by 7 bases and J by 2 bases, with 15 bases left in between. Germline values: CDR1 DFQATT, CDR2 SNEGSKA (reference sequence). CDR3 nucleotides: TGCAGTGTTAGGTACGGGGGGGGCAATCAGCCCCAGCATTTT. The encoded protein is CSVRYGGGNQPQHF.

In this sample, this clonotype turned up many times. J is TRBJ1-5 and V is TRBV12-3 or TRBV12-4, with 8 bases identical to TRBD1. The CDR3 covers 14 residues. The V and J ends lost 6 bases and 2 bases, in that order; junction bases with no gene match: 3. The chain's CDR3 is CASSAGGGNQPQHF. The CDR3 region has the DNA TGTGCCAGCAGCGCAGGGGGCGGCAATCAGCCCCAGCATTTT.

Points on this clonotype: The junction differs from germline at one of its ends, possibly a read error. The chain employs TRBV4-2 and TRBJ2-7; 9 nucleotides match TRBD2. Germline values: CDR1 LGHNA, CDR2 YNFKEQ. The CDR3 runs to 15 residues. The CDR3 coding sequence is TGTGCCAGCAGCCAAGAGCTAGCGGGGACCTATGAGCACTACTTC. Its protein product is CASSQELAGTYEHYF.

Note on this clonotype: With a much larger clone just one base away, this may be a read error. This chain connects TRBV6-6 to TRBJ2-5; 7 positions agree with TRBD2. The CDR3 is 13 residues long. Germline V CDR1 and CDR2: MNHNY, SVGAGI (reference sequence). Losses at the gene ends were 8 bases for V and 4 bases for J; bases not matched to a gene: 7. The CDR3 region is CASRGGIGETQYF. The CDR3 DNA is TGTGCCAGCCGGGGAGGGATAGGAGAGACCCAGTACTTC.

Worth noting for this clonotype: Lacking the conserved final phenylalanine or tryptophan, this CDR3 likely reflects a read error. This sequence joins TRBV12-3 or TRBV12-4 and TRBJ2-7; TRBD2 aligns across 10 bases. Trimming took 2 bases from V and 4 from J; bases not matched to a gene: 11. This CDR3 is built from 17 residues. This CDR3 reads CASSLSLAGAGSYEQYL. CDR3 DNA sequence: TGTGCCAGCAGTTTAAGCCTAGCGGGAGCGGGCTCATACGAGCAGTACCTC.

A remark on this clonotype: The junction differs from germline at one of its ends, possibly a read error. The genes are TRBV29-1 and TRBJ2-7, with D possibly being TRBD1 (5 bases). Germline V CDR1 and CDR2: SQVTM, ANQGSEA. The length of the CDR3 is 12 residues. CDR3 DNA: TGCAGCGTCTTGACAGCCTCCTACGAGGAGTACTTC. Its translation is CSVLTASYEEYF.

About this clonotype itself: Germline is not matched at one junction end, which may reflect a read error. This chain joins TRBV11-2 and TRBJ1-4, with D unclear. The CDR3 has 13 amino acids. CDR1 and CDR2 (germline): SGHAT, FQNNGV. CDR3 loop: CTSSTGLNKKLFF. The CDR3, as DNA: TGTACCAGCAGCACTGGACTGAATAAAAAACTGTTTTTT.

This clonotype was counted at least ten times. Here the CDR3 reads CASSLAYRDRGPWLNTEAFF. The CDR3 DNA reads TGTGCCAGCAGCTTGGCGTACCGGGACAGGGGTCCATGGTTGAACACTGAAGCTTTCTTT. The chain uses TRBV5-6 and TRBJ1-1; TRBD1 matches at 10 bases. Looked up from germline, CDR1 is SGHDT and CDR2 is YYEEEE. V lost 0 bases to trimming and J lost 0 bases; unmatched junction nucleotides: 14. The CDR3 is 20 residues long.

A few counts support this clonotype. J is TRBJ2-7 and V is TRBV7-9; D gene unclear. The V end lost 3 bases, the J end lost 0 bases, and 6 bases lay between the germline ends. The V gene's germline CDR1 is SEHNR and CDR2 FQNEAQ (reference sequence). CDR3 length: 13 residues. CDR3 coding DNA: TGTGCCAGCAGCTTTGGCGGCTCCTACGAGCAGTACTTC. It translates to CASSFGGSYEQYF.

As regards this clonotype: The CDR3 does not end in the conserved phenylalanine or tryptophan, so this is likely a read error. The chain joins TRBV12-3 or TRBV12-4 to TRBJ1-4; 7 positions agree with TRBD1. Germline trimming cut 9 bases from V and 8 bases from J; bases unmatched to any gene: 12. This CDR3 comprises 14 residues. CDR3 DNA: TGTGCCAGTAGTATATCGACAGGGCCGGAAAAACTGTTTCTT. Its translation: CASSISTGPEKLFL.

This sequence joins TRBV11-3 and TRBJ2-7, with D unclear. This CDR3 contains 14 residues. Germline-derived CDR1 and CDR2 are SGHNT and YENEEA. V was trimmed by 1 base and J by 4 bases, leaving 11 bases between them. The CDR3 bases are TGTGCCAGCAGCTTAGTTGCACCCCCTTACGAGCAGTACTTC. This encodes CASSLVAPPYEQYF. Supplemented by reference TRBV11-3 and TRBJ2-7, the full variable domain reads EAGVVQSPRYKIIEKKQPVAFWCNPISGHNTLYWYLQNLGQGPELLIRYENEEAVDDSQLPKDRFSAERLKGVDSTLKIQPAELGDSAVYLCASSLVAPPYEQYFGPGTRLTVT.